These T cell receptor beta chains were read from a single sample in a study of blood T cells in healthy people across ages. TCRdb processed the 5' RACE reads anew with MiXCR; each CDR3 protein has one entry. The sample records roughly 730,000 distinct CDR3 sequences, about 61% being singletons. The sequencing sample was made of blood. The source is a man in his forties in good health. Both conserved end residues are part of each CDR3. Fields, in order: D gene, V gene, clone size, J gene, CDR3 DNA, CDR3 protein. D genes are given only for firm matches. Part of the rows lack a size; the others show once, few, many or a class for expanded clones.

d_call: TRBD1; v_call: TRBV9; clone_size: NA; j_call: TRBJ2-3; cdr3_nt: TGTGCCAGCAGCGGACAGGGAAGTCGTTTTGTAGATACGCAGTATTTT; cdr3_aa: CASSGQGSRFVDTQYF
d_call: NA; v_call: TRBV28; clone_size: few; j_call: TRBJ1-1; cdr3_nt: TGTGCCAGCAGTCCGCCGACAGGCCGGAACACTGAAGCTTTCTTT; cdr3_aa: CASSPPTGRNTEAFF
d_call: NA; v_call: TRBV6-5; clone_size: NA; j_call: TRBJ1-1; cdr3_nt: TGTGCCAGCAGTTATGCGGCTTGGGGCACTGAAGCTTTCTTT; cdr3_aa: CASSYAAWGTEAFF
d_call: NA; v_call: TRBV9; clone_size: NA; j_call: TRBJ1-2; cdr3_nt: TGTGCCAGCAGCGCAGACAATCGATTAAGGGGCTACACCTTC; cdr3_aa: CASSADNRLRGYTF
d_call: TRBD1; v_call: TRBV6-2/TRBV6-3; clone_size: few; j_call: TRBJ2-7; cdr3_nt: TGTGCCAGCACTACGGGGCCAGGGGGCCTAACCTACGAGCAGTACTTC; cdr3_aa: CASTTGPGGLTYEQYF
d_call: NA; v_call: TRBV7-6; clone_size: few; j_call: TRBJ2-5; cdr3_nt: TGTGCCAGCAGCTCTAGCCCCCTAGAGACCCAGTACTTC; cdr3_aa: CASSSSPLETQYF
d_call: TRBD2; v_call: TRBV20-1; clone_size: NA; j_call: TRBJ2-5; cdr3_nt: TGCAGTGCCAACAGACTAGCGGAAGAGACCCAGTACTTC; cdr3_aa: CSANRLAEETQYF
d_call: NA; v_call: TRBV7-6; clone_size: NA; j_call: TRBJ1-5; cdr3_nt: TGTGCCAGCAGCTTAGGGACCTCAGGGAATCAGCCCCAGCATTTT; cdr3_aa: CASSLGTSGNQPQHF
d_call: NA; v_call: TRBV15; clone_size: NA; j_call: TRBJ1-2; cdr3_nt: TGTGCCACCAGCAGAGGAACCAGAGATGGCTACACCTTC; cdr3_aa: CATSRGTRDGYTF
d_call: NA; v_call: TRBV29-1; clone_size: NA; j_call: TRBJ1-1; cdr3_nt: TGCAGCGTTTTTATTTCAGGGTCCACTGAAGCTTTCTTT; cdr3_aa: CSVFISGSTEAFF
d_call: TRBD1; v_call: TRBV3-1; clone_size: NA; j_call: TRBJ2-7; cdr3_nt: TGTGCCAGCAGCCTTGACAGGGGGCCTGACGAGCAGTACTTC; cdr3_aa: CASSLDRGPDEQYF
d_call: NA; v_call: TRBV5-6; clone_size: NA; j_call: TRBJ2-5; cdr3_nt: TGTGCCAGCAGCTTGCGTCTAACAGGGCCCCAAGAGACCCAGTACTTC; cdr3_aa: CASSLRLTGPQETQYF
d_call: NA; v_call: TRBV6-2/TRBV6-3; clone_size: NA; j_call: TRBJ1-5; cdr3_nt: TGTGCCAGCAGTCCCGCGGGGTCCGGTCAGCCCCAGCATTTT; cdr3_aa: CASSPAGSGQPQHF
d_call: NA; v_call: TRBV5-6; clone_size: NA; j_call: TRBJ2-1; cdr3_nt: TGTGCCAGCAGCACGGGACTTGAATACAATGAGCAGTTCTTC; cdr3_aa: CASSTGLEYNEQFF
d_call: NA; v_call: TRBV3-1; clone_size: NA; j_call: TRBJ2-7; cdr3_nt: TGTGCCAGCGCAACAGGGCTTCCGGGTTCCTACGAGCAGTACTTC; cdr3_aa: CASATGLPGSYEQYF
d_call: TRBD2; v_call: TRBV20-1; clone_size: NA; j_call: TRBJ2-1; cdr3_nt: TGCAGTGCTAGAGATCTACTAGCGGGAGCGGATGAGCAGTTCTTC; cdr3_aa: CSARDLLAGADEQFF
d_call: NA; v_call: TRBV28; clone_size: many; j_call: TRBJ2-7; cdr3_nt: TGTGCCAGCAGTTTAGGGAACGAGCAGTACTTC; cdr3_aa: CASSLGNEQYF
d_call: NA; v_call: TRBV11-2; clone_size: NA; j_call: TRBJ2-1; cdr3_nt: TGTGCCAGCAGCCAAACCGTCTCTAGCGCTCGAAATGAGCAGTTCTTC; cdr3_aa: CASSQTVSSARNEQFF
d_call: NA; v_call: TRBV4-1; clone_size: NA; j_call: TRBJ2-1; cdr3_nt: TGCGCCAGCAGCCAAGATTTTGGCTACAATGAGCAGTTCTTC; cdr3_aa: CASSQDFGYNEQFF
d_call: NA; v_call: TRBV4-1; clone_size: NA; j_call: TRBJ1-1; cdr3_nt: TGCGCCAGCAGCCAAAGCCAGGGAGGGAGGGCCACTGAAGCTTTCTTT; cdr3_aa: CASSQSQGGRATEAFF
d_call: NA; v_call: TRBV29-1; clone_size: NA; j_call: TRBJ2-6; cdr3_nt: TGCAGCGTTGTTTCTGGCAGGGCGAGTGGGGCCAACGTCCTGACTTTC; cdr3_aa: CSVVSGRASGANVLTF
d_call: TRBD1; v_call: TRBV29-1; clone_size: few; j_call: TRBJ1-2; cdr3_nt: TGCAGCGTGAGGGGGGACAGGGGATCGGATGGCTACACCTTC; cdr3_aa: CSVRGDRGSDGYTF
d_call: TRBD2; v_call: TRBV9; clone_size: NA; j_call: TRBJ2-7; cdr3_nt: TGTGCCAGCAGCGTAGTTACTAGCGGGACCTACGAGCAGTACTTC; cdr3_aa: CASSVVTSGTYEQYF
d_call: TRBD2; v_call: TRBV29-1; clone_size: NA; j_call: TRBJ2-7; cdr3_nt: TGCAGCGTTGGGACTAGCACTGACGAGCAGTACTTC; cdr3_aa: CSVGTSTDEQYF
d_call: NA; v_call: TRBV12-3/TRBV12-4; clone_size: NA; j_call: TRBJ1-4; cdr3_nt: TGTGCCAGCAGGCAGCGGGCAACTAATGAAAAACTGTTTTTT; cdr3_aa: CASRQRATNEKLFF
d_call: TRBD1; v_call: TRBV7-8; clone_size: NA; j_call: TRBJ2-7; cdr3_nt: TGTGCCAGCAGCCCCAGACAGGGGCGTCTCTCCCCCAATGAGCAGTACTTC; cdr3_aa: CASSPRQGRLSPNEQYF
d_call: NA; v_call: TRBV28; clone_size: NA; j_call: TRBJ2-7; cdr3_nt: TGTGCCAGCAGCCTTACGAGGTTGTACGAGCAGTACTTC; cdr3_aa: CASSLTRLYEQYF
d_call: TRBD1; v_call: TRBV12-3/TRBV12-4; clone_size: NA; j_call: TRBJ2-1; cdr3_nt: TGTGCCAGCAGTGGGACAGGGTGGAATGAGCAGTTCTTC; cdr3_aa: CASSGTGWNEQFF
d_call: TRBD1; v_call: TRBV3-1; clone_size: NA; j_call: TRBJ1-6; cdr3_nt: TGTGCCAGCAGCCAAGATTACGGGACAGGGGGCTATAATTCACCCCTCCACTTT; cdr3_aa: CASSQDYGTGGYNSPLHF
d_call: TRBD1; v_call: TRBV20-1; clone_size: few; j_call: TRBJ1-5; cdr3_nt: TGCAGTGCTAGAGGCGACAGGGACAATCAGCCCCAGCATTTT; cdr3_aa: CSARGDRDNQPQHF
d_call: NA; v_call: TRBV5-1; clone_size: NA; j_call: TRBJ2-7; cdr3_nt: TGCGCCAGCAGCCAAGATTTAAATAGGGGTTGGCCCAACTTTCTAACCTACGAGCAGTACTTC; cdr3_aa: CASSQDLNRGWPNFLTYEQYF
d_call: NA; v_call: TRBV29-1; clone_size: few; j_call: TRBJ2-1; cdr3_nt: TGCAGCTCTACGGGACTGGGGTTTAATGAGCAGTTCTTC; cdr3_aa: CSSTGLGFNEQFF
d_call: NA; v_call: TRBV6-2/TRBV6-3; clone_size: NA; j_call: TRBJ2-1; cdr3_nt: TGTGCCAGCACGACAGCGCCATCTTCCTACAATGAGCAGTTCTTC; cdr3_aa: CASTTAPSSYNEQFF
d_call: TRBD1; v_call: TRBV7-2; clone_size: few; j_call: TRBJ2-5; cdr3_nt: TGTGCCAGCAACGCAGGGGGCGGAGAGACCCAGTACTTC; cdr3_aa: CASNAGGGETQYF
d_call: NA; v_call: TRBV5-1; clone_size: once; j_call: TRBJ1-1; cdr3_nt: TGCGCCAGCAGCTTGGATTGGCAGATGAACACTGAAGCTTTCTTT; cdr3_aa: CASSLDWQMNTEAFF
d_call: TRBD1; v_call: TRBV11-2; clone_size: once; j_call: TRBJ1-6; cdr3_nt: TGTGCCAGCAGCCCAGGACAGGCATATTCACCCCTCCACTTT; cdr3_aa: CASSPGQAYSPLHF
d_call: NA; v_call: TRBV27; clone_size: NA; j_call: TRBJ1-2; cdr3_nt: TGTGCCAGCAGGCCAGGGGCTGGGAACTATGGCTACACCTTC; cdr3_aa: CASRPGAGNYGYTF
d_call: TRBD1; v_call: TRBV27; clone_size: NA; j_call: TRBJ1-5; cdr3_nt: TGTGCCAGCAGGGGGGACAGATCAGATCAGCCCCAGCATTTT; cdr3_aa: CASRGDRSDQPQHF
d_call: NA; v_call: TRBV13; clone_size: NA; j_call: TRBJ2-5; cdr3_nt: TGTGCCAGCAGCTTAATAGCGGTGAAAGAGACCCAGTACTTC; cdr3_aa: CASSLIAVKETQYF
d_call: NA; v_call: TRBV15; clone_size: NA; j_call: TRBJ2-7; cdr3_nt: TGTGCCACCAGCAGAGAGGCACTCCCCATCTATAACTACGAGCAGTACTTC; cdr3_aa: CATSREALPIYNYEQYF